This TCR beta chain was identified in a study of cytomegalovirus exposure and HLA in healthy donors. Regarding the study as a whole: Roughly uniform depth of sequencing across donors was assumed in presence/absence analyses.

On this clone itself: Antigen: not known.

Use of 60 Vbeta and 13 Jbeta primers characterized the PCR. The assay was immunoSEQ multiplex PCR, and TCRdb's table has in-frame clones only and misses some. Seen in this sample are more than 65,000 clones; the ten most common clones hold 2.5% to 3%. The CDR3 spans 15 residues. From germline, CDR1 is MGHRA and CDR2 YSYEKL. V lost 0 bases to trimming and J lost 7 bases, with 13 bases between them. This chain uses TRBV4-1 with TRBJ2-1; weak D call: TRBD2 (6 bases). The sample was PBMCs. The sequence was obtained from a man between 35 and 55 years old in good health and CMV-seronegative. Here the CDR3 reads CASSQDRTITNEQFF. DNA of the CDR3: TGCGCCAGCAGCCAAGATAGGACTATCACGAATGAGCAGTTCTTC.